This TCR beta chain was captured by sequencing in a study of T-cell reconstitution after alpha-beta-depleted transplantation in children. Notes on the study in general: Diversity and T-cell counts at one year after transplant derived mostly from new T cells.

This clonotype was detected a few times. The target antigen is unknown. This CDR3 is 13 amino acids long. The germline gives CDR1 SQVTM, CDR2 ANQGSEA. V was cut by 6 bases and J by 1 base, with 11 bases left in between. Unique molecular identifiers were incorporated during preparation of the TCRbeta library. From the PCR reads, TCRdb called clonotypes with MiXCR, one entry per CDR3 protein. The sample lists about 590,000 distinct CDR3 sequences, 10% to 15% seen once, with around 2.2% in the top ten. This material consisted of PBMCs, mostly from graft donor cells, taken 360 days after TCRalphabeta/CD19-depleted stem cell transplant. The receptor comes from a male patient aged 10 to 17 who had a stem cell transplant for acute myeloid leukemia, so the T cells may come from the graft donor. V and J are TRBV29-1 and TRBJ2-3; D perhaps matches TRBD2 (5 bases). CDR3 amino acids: CSVRNGGTDTQYF. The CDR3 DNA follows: TGCAGCGTCCGCAACGGGGGCACAGATACGCAGTATTTT.